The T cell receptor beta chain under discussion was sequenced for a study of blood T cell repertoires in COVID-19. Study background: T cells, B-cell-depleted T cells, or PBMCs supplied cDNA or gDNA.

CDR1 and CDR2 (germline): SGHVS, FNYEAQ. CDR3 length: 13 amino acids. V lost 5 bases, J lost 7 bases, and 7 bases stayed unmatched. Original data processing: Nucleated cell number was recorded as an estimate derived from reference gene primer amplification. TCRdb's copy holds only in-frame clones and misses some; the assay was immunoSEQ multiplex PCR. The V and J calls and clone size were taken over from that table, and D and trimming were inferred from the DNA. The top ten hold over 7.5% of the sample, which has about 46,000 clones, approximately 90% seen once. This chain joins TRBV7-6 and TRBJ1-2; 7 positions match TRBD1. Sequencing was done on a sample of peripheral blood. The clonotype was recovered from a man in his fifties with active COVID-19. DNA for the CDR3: TGTGCCAGCAGCCCCCGACAGGGCTCTGGCTACACCTTC. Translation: CASSPRQGSGYTF.